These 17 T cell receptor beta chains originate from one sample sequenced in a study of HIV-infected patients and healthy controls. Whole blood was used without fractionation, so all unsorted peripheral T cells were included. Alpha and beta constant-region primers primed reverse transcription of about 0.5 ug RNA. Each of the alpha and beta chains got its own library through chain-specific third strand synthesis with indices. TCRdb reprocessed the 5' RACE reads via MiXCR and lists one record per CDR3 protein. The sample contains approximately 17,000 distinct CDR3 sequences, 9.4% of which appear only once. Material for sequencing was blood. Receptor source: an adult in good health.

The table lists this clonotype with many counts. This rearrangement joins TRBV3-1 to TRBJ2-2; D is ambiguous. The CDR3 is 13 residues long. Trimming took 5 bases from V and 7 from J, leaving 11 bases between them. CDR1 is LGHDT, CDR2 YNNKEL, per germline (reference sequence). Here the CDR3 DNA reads TGTGCCAGCAGCTATATTCCTAGCGGGGAGCTGTTTTTT. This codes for CASSYIPSGELFF. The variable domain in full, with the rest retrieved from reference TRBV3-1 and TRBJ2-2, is DTAVSQTPKYLVTQMGNDKSIKCEQNLGHDTMYWYKQDSKKFLKIMFSYNNKELIINETVPNRFSPKSPDKAHLNLHINSLELGDSAVYFCASSYIPSGELFFGEGSRLTVL.

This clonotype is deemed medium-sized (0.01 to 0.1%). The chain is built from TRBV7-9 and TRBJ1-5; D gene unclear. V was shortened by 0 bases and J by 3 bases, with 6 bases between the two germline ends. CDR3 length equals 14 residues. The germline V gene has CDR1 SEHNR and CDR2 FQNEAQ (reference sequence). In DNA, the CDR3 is TGTGCCAGCAGCTTAGCAGGATTCAATCAGCCCCAGCATTTT. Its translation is CASSLAGFNQPQHF.

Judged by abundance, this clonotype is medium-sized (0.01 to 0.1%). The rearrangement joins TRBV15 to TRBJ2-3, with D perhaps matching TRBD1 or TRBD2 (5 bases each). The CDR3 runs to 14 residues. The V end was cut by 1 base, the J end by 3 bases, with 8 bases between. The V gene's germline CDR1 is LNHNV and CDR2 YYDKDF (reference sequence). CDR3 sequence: CATSRGGETDTQYF. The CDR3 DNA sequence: TGTGCCACCAGCAGAGGAGGGGAGACAGATACGCAGTATTTT.

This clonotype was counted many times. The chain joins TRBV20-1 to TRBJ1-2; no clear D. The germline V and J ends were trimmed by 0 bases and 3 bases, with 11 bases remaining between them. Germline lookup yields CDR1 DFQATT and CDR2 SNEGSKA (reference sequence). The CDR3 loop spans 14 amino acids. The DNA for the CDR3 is TGCAGTGCTAGAGATCTCTCACAGTACTATGGCTACACCTTC. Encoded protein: CSARDLSQYYGYTF.

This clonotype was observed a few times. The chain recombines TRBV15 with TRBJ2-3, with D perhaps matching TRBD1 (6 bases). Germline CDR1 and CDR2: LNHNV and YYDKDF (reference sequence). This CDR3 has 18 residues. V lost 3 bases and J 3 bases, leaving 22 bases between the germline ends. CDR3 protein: CATSSPIEGTYWTDTQYF. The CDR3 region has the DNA TGTGCCACCAGCAGCCCAATAGAGGGGACATACTGGACAGATACGCAGTATTTT.

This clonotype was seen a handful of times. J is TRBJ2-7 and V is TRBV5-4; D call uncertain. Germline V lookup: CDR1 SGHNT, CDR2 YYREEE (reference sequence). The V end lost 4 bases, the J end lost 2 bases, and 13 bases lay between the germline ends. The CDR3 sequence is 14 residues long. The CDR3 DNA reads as TGTGCCAGCAGCCCGGGCGGCCGCCCCTACGAGCAGTACTTC. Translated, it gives CASSPGGRPYEQYF.

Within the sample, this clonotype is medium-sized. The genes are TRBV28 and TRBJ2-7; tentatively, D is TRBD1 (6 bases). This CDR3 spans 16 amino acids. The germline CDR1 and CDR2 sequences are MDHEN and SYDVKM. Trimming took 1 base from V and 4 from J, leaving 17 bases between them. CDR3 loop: CASSLSEDSTGYEQYF. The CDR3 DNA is TGTGCCAGCAGTTTATCCGAGGACAGCACTGGTTACGAGCAGTACTTC.

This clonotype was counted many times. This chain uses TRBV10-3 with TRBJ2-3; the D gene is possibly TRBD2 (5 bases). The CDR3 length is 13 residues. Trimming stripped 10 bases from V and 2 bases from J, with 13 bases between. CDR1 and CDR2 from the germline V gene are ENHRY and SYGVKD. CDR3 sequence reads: CATLERNTDTQYF. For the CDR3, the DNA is TGTGCCACCTTGGAGCGGAACACAGATACGCAGTATTTT.

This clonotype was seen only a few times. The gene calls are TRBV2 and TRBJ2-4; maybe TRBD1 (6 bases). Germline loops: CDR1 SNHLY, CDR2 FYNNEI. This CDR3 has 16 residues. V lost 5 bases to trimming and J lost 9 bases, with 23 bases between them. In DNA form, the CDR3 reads TGTGCCAGCAGTCCGAGCCACAGGGATGGATCCGGCATTCAGTACTTC. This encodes CASSPSHRDGSGIQYF.

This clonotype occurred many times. CDR3 coding DNA: TGCGCCAGCAGCTTGGGGCTAGCGGGAGGGCGAGATACGCAGTATTTT. The encoded protein is CASSLGLAGGRDTQYF. The rearrangement links TRBV5-1 to TRBJ2-3; 12 positions agree with TRBD2. This CDR3 is built from 16 residues. The junction had 4 bases not matched to a gene; V was cut back by 0 bases and J by 5 bases. Per germline, CDR1 SGHRS and CDR2 YFSETQ.

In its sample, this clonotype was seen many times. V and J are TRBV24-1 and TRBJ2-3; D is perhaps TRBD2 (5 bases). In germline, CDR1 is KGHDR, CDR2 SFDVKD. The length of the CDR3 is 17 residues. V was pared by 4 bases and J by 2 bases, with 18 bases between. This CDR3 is CATSDPVGAAHTDTQYF. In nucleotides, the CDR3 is TGTGCCACCAGTGACCCCGTCGGAGCGGCTCACACAGATACGCAGTATTTT.

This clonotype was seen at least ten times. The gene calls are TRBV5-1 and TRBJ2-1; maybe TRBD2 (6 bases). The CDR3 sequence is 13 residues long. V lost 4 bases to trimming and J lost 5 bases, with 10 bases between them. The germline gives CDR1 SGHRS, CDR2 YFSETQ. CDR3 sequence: CASSISGHNEQFF. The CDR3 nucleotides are TGCGCCAGCAGCATTAGCGGCCACAATGAGCAGTTCTTC.

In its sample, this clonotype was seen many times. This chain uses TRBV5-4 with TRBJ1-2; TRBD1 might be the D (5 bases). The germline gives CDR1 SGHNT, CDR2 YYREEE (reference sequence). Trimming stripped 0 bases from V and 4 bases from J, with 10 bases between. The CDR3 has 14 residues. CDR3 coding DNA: TGTGCCAGCAGCTTGGATCGGGGACTCTATGGCTACACCTTC. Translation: CASSLDRGLYGYTF.

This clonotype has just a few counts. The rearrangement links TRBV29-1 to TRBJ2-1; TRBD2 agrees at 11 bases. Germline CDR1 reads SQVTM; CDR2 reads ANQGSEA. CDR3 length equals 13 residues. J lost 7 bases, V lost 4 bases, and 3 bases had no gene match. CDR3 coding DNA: TGCAGCGTTGCTAGCGGGAGGAGGAATGAGCAGTTCTTC. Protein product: CSVASGRRNEQFF.

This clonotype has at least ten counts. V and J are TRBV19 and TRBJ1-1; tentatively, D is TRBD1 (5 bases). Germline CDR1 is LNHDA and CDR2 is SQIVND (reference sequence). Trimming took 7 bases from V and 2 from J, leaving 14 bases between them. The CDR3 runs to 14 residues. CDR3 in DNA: TGTGCCAGTACCCTTACAGGACAAAACACTGAAGCTTTCTTT. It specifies CASTLTGQNTEAFF. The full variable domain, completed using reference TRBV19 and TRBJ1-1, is DGGITQSPKYLFRKEGQNVTLSCEQNLNHDAMYWYRQDPGQGLRLIYYSQIVNDFQKGDIAEGYSVSREKKESFPLTVTSAQKNPTAFYLCASTLTGQNTEAFFGQGTRLTVV.

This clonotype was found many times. The CDR3 DNA follows: TGTGCCAGCAACATCCGGGACAGGGGTTCAGATACGCAGTATTTT. Amino acids: CASNIRDRGSDTQYF. This chain joins TRBV6-5 and TRBJ2-3; TRBD1 aligns across 10 bases. CDR1 and CDR2 (germline): MNHEY, SVGAGI. After removal of 7 bases from V and 4 bases from J, the junction contained 8 bases not matched to a gene. The CDR3 covers 15 residues.

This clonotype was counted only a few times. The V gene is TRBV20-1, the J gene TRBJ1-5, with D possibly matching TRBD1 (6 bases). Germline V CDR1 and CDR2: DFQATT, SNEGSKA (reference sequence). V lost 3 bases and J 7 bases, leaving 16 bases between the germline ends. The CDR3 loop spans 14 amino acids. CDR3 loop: CSARAGDLRQPQHF. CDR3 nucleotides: TGCAGTGCTAGGGCAGGGGATTTGCGCCAGCCCCAGCATTTT.